These 21 T cell receptor beta chains originate from one sample sequenced in a study of blood T cell repertoires in COVID-19. Assay used: immunoSEQ multiplex PCR; TCRdb lists only in-frame clones, some missing. Seen here are 55,000 to 70,000 clones, 88% observed once, and the top ten hold around 10%. The sample was PBMCs or T cells enriched from blood (not recorded which). Source of these receptors: a woman in her thirties or forties who had recovered from COVID-19.

This clone was observed a single time. The genes are TRBV11-2 and TRBJ1-2; D uncertain. Germline assignment: CDR1 SGHAT and CDR2 FQNNGV. The CDR3 extends over 16 amino acids. The ends were cut back, 0 bases at V and 4 bases at J, with 15 bases in the middle. The CDR3 is CASSLDTAKFGYGYTF. The CDR3 bases are TGTGCCAGCAGCTTAGATACAGCAAAATTCGGCTATGGCTACACCTTC.

There are a few counts of this clone. The chain carries TRBV19 and TRBJ2-7, with a tentative D call TRBD1 (5 bases). The CDR3 contains 12 residues. V was trimmed by 5 bases and J by 1 base, leaving 6 bases between them. Germline V gene lookup returns CDR1 LNHDA and CDR2 SQIVND (reference sequence). DNA for the CDR3: TGTGCCAGTAGTGCAGGGTCCTACGAGCAGTACTTC. Translating it yields CASSAGSYEQYF.

The chain combines TRBV27 with TRBJ2-1; tentatively, D is TRBD2 (6 bases). The CDR3 totals 15 residues. V lost 6 bases and J lost 4, with 16 bases in between. CDR1 and CDR2 from the germline V gene are MNHEY and SMNVEV (reference sequence). The CDR3 reads CASSSSPGGYNEQFF. DNA of the CDR3: TGTGCCAGCAGCTCCAGCCCCGGGGGTTACAATGAGCAGTTCTTC.

The V gene is TRBV7-2, the J gene TRBJ2-5; TRBD1 aligns across 8 bases. Trimming at V came to 0 bases and at J to 2 bases, leaving 8 bases not matched to a gene. The CDR3 is 17 residues long. Germline CDR1 and CDR2: SGHTA and FQGNSA. The CDR3 is CASSLAATGGTQETQYF. The CDR3 DNA reads as TGTGCCAGCAGCTTAGCAGCCACAGGGGGAACACAAGAGACCCAGTACTTC.

The chain combines TRBV4-2 with TRBJ1-2, with TRBD1 matching 11 bases. V trimming: 4 bases; J trimming: 4 bases; junction bases outside the gene matches: 14. Germline V lookup: CDR1 LGHNA, CDR2 YNFKEQ. CDR3 length equals 18 residues. DNA of the CDR3: TGTGCCAGCAGCCGAGACGCCGGACAGGGGGCGCTGGTCTATGGCTACACCTTC. Its translation: CASSRDAGQGALVYGYTF.

The V gene is TRBV6-1, the J gene TRBJ1-5, with 8 positions matching TRBD1. The CDR3 runs to 15 residues. The V gene end was trimmed by 2 bases and the J gene end by 4 bases; junction bases not matched to a gene: 4. CDR1 is MNHNS and CDR2 is SASEGT in the germline V gene. The CDR3 bases are TGTGCCAGCAGTGAATACACAGGGGGGAATCAGCCCCAGCATTTT. Translated: CASSEYTGGNQPQHF.

The rearrangement joins TRBV10-3 to TRBJ2-7, with D possibly TRBD2 on 6 matching bases. V shed 3 bases and J shed 5 bases, with 8 bases lying between them. The CDR3 is made up of 12 amino acids. CDR1 and CDR2 from the germline V gene are ENHRY and SYGVKD. The CDR3 is CAISEWRDEQYF. DNA of the CDR3: TGTGCCATCAGTGAATGGAGGGACGAGCAGTACTTC.

The sample holds one count of this clone. Here the CDR3 reads CSAKTGYGYTF. The CDR3 nucleotides are TGCAGTGCTAAAACAGGGTATGGCTACACCTTC. The V and J genes are TRBV20-1 and TRBJ1-2, with D maybe TRBD1 (6 bases). Germline assignment: CDR1 DFQATT and CDR2 SNEGSKA (reference sequence). The germline V and J ends were trimmed by 4 bases and 5 bases, with 8 bases remaining between them. This CDR3 region has 11 residues.

The count of this clone is one. V gene TRBV19 combines with J gene TRBJ1-3; D not resolved. CDR1 and CDR2 from the germline V gene are LNHDA and SQIVND (reference sequence). Trimming stripped 2 bases from V and 4 bases from J, with 15 bases between. The CDR3 loop spans 16 amino acids. The CDR3 loop is CASSIQARRRGNTIYF. CDR3 sequence (DNA): TGTGCCAGTAGTATACAGGCAAGAAGGAGGGGAAACACCATATATTTT.

The CDR3 region has the DNA TGTGCCAGCAGCTTTGCGGCCAACGAGCAGTACTTC. Translation: CASSFAANEQYF. V is TRBV7-9 and J is TRBJ2-7; no clear D. CDR1 is SEHNR, CDR2 FQNEAQ, per germline (reference sequence). Trimming cost V 3 bases and J 5 bases, with 8 bases left between them. The CDR3 runs 12 residues.

This clone appeared a single time. CDR3 sequence (DNA): TGTGCCAGCAGCCAAACTAGCGGGGGACCCTACGAGCAGTACTTC. It encodes CASSQTSGGPYEQYF. The chain employs TRBV3-1 (or the pseudogene TRBV3-2) and TRBJ2-7; TRBD2 aligns across 11 bases. V lost 2 bases, J lost 2 bases, and 2 bases stayed unmatched. The CDR3 spans 15 residues. CDR1 is LGHDT and CDR2 is YNNKEL in the germline V gene (reference sequence).

The chain couples TRBV29-1 to TRBJ2-5; TRBD1 agrees at 7 bases. CDR3 length: 12 amino acids. J lost 1 base, V lost 7 bases, and 3 bases had no gene match. The V gene's germline CDR1 is SQVTM and CDR2 ANQGSEA. The chain's CDR3 is CSGRQGQETQYF. In DNA form, the CDR3 reads TGCAGCGGCCGACAGGGCCAAGAGACCCAGTACTTC.

This chain links TRBV28 with TRBJ1-5; weak D call: TRBD1 (6 bases). Per germline, CDR1 MDHEN and CDR2 SYDVKM. V was shortened by 8 bases and J by 0 bases, with 11 bases between the two germline ends. This CDR3 comprises 14 residues. DNA for the CDR3: TGTGCCAGCGGACTGACAGGTAGCAATCAGCCCCAGCATTTT. Protein sequence: CASGLTGSNQPQHF.

The chain carries TRBV29-1 and TRBJ2-3; 7 bases are shared with TRBD2. This CDR3 spans 14 amino acids. CDR1 and CDR2 from the germline V gene are SQVTM and ANQGSEA. V shed 3 bases, J shed 4 bases, and the junction held 7 bases outside the gene matches. The CDR3 loop is CSVDYGGVSDTQYF. The CDR3 coding sequence is TGCAGCGTTGATTATGGGGGGGTGTCAGATACGCAGTATTTT.

This clone has a handful of counts. The chain couples TRBV23-1 to TRBJ1-2; no definite D call. TRBV23-1 is placed among ORFs of uncertain function. The V end lost 0 bases, the J end lost 2 bases, and 13 bases lay between the germline ends. This CDR3 is built from 16 residues. CDR3 nucleotides: TGCGCCAGCAGTCAATCTTGGCAGGATTGGAACTATGGCTACACCTTC. Protein: CASSQSWQDWNYGYTF.

The chain is built from TRBV25-1 and TRBJ1-1; 8 nucleotides agree with TRBD1. The V gene end was trimmed by 6 bases and the J gene end by 1 base; junction bases not matched to a gene: 7. The CDR3 sequence is 15 residues long. The V gene's germline CDR1 is MGHDK and CDR2 SYGVNS. The CDR3 reads CASSPRQGTNTEAFF. CDR3 coding DNA: TGTGCCAGCAGCCCACGACAGGGGACGAACACTGAAGCTTTCTTT. Full variable domain (rest looked up from reference TRBV25-1 and TRBJ1-1): EADIYQTPRYLVIGTGKKITLECSQTMGHDKMYWYQQDPGMELHLIHYSYGVNSTEKGDLSSESTVSRIRTEHFPLTLESARPSHTSQYLCASSPRQGTNTEAFFGQGTRLTVV.

The gene calls are TRBV27 and TRBJ1-1, with 7 bases identical to TRBD1. V was clipped by 1 base and J by 6 bases; unmatched bases: 11. The CDR3 totals 16 residues. Germline CDR1 is MNHEY and CDR2 is SMNVEV (reference sequence). The CDR3 bases are TGTGCCAGCAGTTTATACACCGACAGGGCACGTCCTGAAGCTTTCTTT. It encodes CASSLYTDRARPEAFF.

The rearrangement joins TRBV5-1 to TRBJ2-1; TRBD2 agrees at 9 bases. Per germline, CDR1 SGHRS and CDR2 YFSETQ. The CDR3 length is 16 residues. Trimming took 0 bases from V and 10 from J; bases not matched to a gene: 11. CDR3 in amino acids: CASSLAVTSGGTEQFF. CDR3 DNA: TGCGCCAGCAGCTTGGCGGTGACTAGCGGAGGTACAGAGCAGTTCTTC. Full variable domain (remainder filled in from reference TRBV5-1 and TRBJ2-1): KAGVTQTPRYLIKTRGQQVTLSCSPISGHRSVSWYQQTPGQGLQFLFEYFSETQRNKGNFPGRFSGRQFSNSRSEMNVSTLELGDSALYLCASSLAVTSGGTEQFFGPGTRLTVL.

The rearrangement joins TRBV19 to TRBJ1-2; D is unresolved. V lost 9 bases to trimming and J lost 0 bases, with 11 bases between them. Germline-derived CDR1 and CDR2 are LNHDA and SQIVND (reference sequence). The length of the CDR3 is 13 residues. This chain's CDR3 is CASCYSANYGYTF. In DNA form, the CDR3 reads TGTGCCAGCTGCTACAGTGCTAACTATGGCTACACCTTC.

This chain joins TRBV7-3 and TRBJ1-1; no firm D call. With 2 bases removed from V and 3 bases from J, the gap between germline ends came to 10 bases. The CDR3 is 14 residues long. Per the germline V gene, CDR1 is SGHTA and CDR2 is FQGTGA. DNA of the CDR3: TGTGCCAGCAGCTTAGTCGCGAGGGACACTGAAGCTTTCTTT. Protein sequence: CASSLVARDTEAFF.

This chain uses TRBV7-6 with TRBJ2-7; maybe TRBD2 (5 bases). The V gene lost 2 bases and the J gene lost 6 bases, with 17 bases spanning the gap. The CDR3 has 15 residues. Germline assignment: CDR1 SGHVS and CDR2 FNYEAQ. The CDR3: CASSLRGSLPSEQYF. The CDR3, as DNA: TGTGCCAGCAGCTTACGAGGGAGCCTCCCCAGCGAGCAGTACTTC.